This TCR beta chain was found in a study of blood T cell repertoires in COVID-19. Turning to the study itself: Specimens from acute and convalescent COVID-19 originated in the United States, Italy and Spain. Sources were T cells, B-cell-depleted T cells, or PBMCs; the material itself was cDNA or gDNA.

Looked up from germline, CDR1 is SGHVS and CDR2 is FQNEAQ. The V segment lost 5 bases and the J segment 2 bases; nucleotides outside the gene matches: 5. CDR3 length equals 14 residues. How the authors handled the data: Estimation of nucleated cell counts relied on the amplification of reference gene primers. TCRdb keeps only in-frame clones here, not all; method: immunoSEQ multiplex PCR. From that table come the V and J calls and clone size; the DNA was used to work out D and trimming. The sample lists approximately 59,000 clones, 81% seen once, with 15% to 17% in the top ten. V and J are TRBV7-8 and TRBJ2-7; TRBD2 matches at 8 bases. The sequencing input was peripheral blood. This clonotype was sampled from a man at least 80 years old with acute or convalescent COVID-19. The DNA of the CDR3 is TGTGCCAGCAGCCTGACTAGCGCTACCTACGAGCAGTACTTC. Amino acids: CASSLTSATYEQYF.